This T cell receptor (beta chain) emerged from a study of cytomegalovirus exposure and HLA in healthy donors. The primer mix had 60 Vbeta and 13 Jbeta primers. The data were produced by immunoSEQ multiplex PCR, yet TCRdb's version contains in-frame clones alone and is incomplete. Of about 190,000 clones listed, around 83% are singletons. Germline V gene sequence: CDR1 MNHEY, CDR2 SVGAGI. The length of the CDR3 is 13 residues. V shed 1 base and J shed 7 bases, with 8 bases lying between them. This TCR derives from a young woman in good health and CMV-seronegative. The source material was PBMCs. J is TRBJ2-1 and V is TRBV6-5; possible D gene TRBD2, 5 bases. The DNA of the CDR3 is TGTGCCAGCAGTTACTGGCCGGGAAATGAGCAGTTCTTC. Translated: CASSYWPGNEQFF.